This entry features one T cell receptor (beta chain) sequence. The data were produced by immunoSEQ multiplex PCR, yet TCRdb's version contains in-frame clones alone and is incomplete. Here the sample spans about 96,000 clones, under 90% being singletons. The CDR3 has 14 amino acids. Germline V gene sequence: CDR1 SGHRS, CDR2 YFSETQ. The V gene lost 4 bases and the J gene lost 4 bases, with 12 bases spanning the gap. The entry originates in a study of OX40 agonist ivuxolimab in advanced cancers. Sequences were derived from CD4+ or CD8+ T cells sorted from blood, sampled in a trial of the OX40 agonist ivuxolimab. The TCR originated in an adult with an advanced solid tumor such as melanoma, head and neck, liver or kidney cancer. V usage is TRBV5-1 and J usage is TRBJ2-1; D may be TRBD2 (6 bases). CDR3 coding DNA: TGCGCCAGCAGCAACGGTGGGGGGTACAATGAGCAGTTCTTC. Translating gives CASSNGGGYNEQFF.